This T cell receptor beta chain was found in a study of blood T cell repertoires in COVID-19 (dated by TCRdb to the early 2020s). For context, the study as a whole: Collaborator samples came from the United States, Italy and Spain and covered acute and convalescent phases of COVID-19. Samples came from the ongoing ImmuneRACE study (first 160 participants) plus 1,254 subjects from 6 global collaborators. The repertoires were released in a freely available public database meant as a resource for research on the immune response to SARS-CoV-2. Deeply sampled blood TCRbeta repertoires from subjects exposed to, actively infected with, or recovered from COVID-19 were included in the dataset. Nearly every sample came with metadata listing a de-identified subject ID, COVID-19 status, age in years and sex. HLA class I and class II types, where available, came from metadata supplied by the sample provider rather than from assay-based typing. The material from the prospective study consisted of cDNA or gDNA derived from T cells, B-cell-depleted T cells, or PBMCs. Findings and caveats that apply to the study as a whole: Clinical and demographic metadata were provided uncurated, with the amount varying by source and participant.

Whole blood was collected in K2EDTA tubes by collaborating institutions according to the institutions' own protocols. For TCRbeta analysis, collaborator samples were shipped as frozen whole blood, as isolated PBMCs, or as DNA extracted from either sample type. This clone showed up just a few times. Which antigen it targets is not known. Per-nucleotide qualities are absent, and no much larger clonotype sits a single base away. TCRbeta CDR3 regions were amplified from genomic DNA by means of the immunoSEQ Assay, a bias-controlled multiplex PCR. For the original study's pipeline: The number of nucleated cells in each sample was estimated from the amplification of reference gene primers within the assay. To quantify the absolute abundance of each unique TCRbeta CDR3 rearrangement, sequence reads were collapsed and filtered. For each sample, productive Simpson clonality was calculated as the square root of Simpson's diversity index over productive rearrangements. Here the immuneACCESS table is served through TCRdb, limited to in-frame sequences with V and J called. Missing clones are a known gap in these copies; in checked studies unresolved V genes cover under half, and the rest lacks a known reason. V and J calls and clone size are those listed in that table; D and trimming were worked out from the DNA. For this sample the table gives 110,000 to 150,000 clones, of which around 72% were detected only once. The ten largest make up 1.9% of the sample.

The receptor comes from a woman aged 60-75 years with acute or convalescent COVID-19. Sample: peripheral blood.

This receptor has the CDR3 CAIRLTGTGIGVEKTEAFF. The nucleotide sequence is TGTGCCATCAGATTAACCGGGACAGGTATTGGAGTAGAAAAGACTGAAGCTTTCTTT. The chain is encoded by TRBV10-3 joined to TRBJ1-1, with 8 central nucleotides matching TRBD1. Clipping removes 6 bases from V and 5 bases from J, with 23 as the unmatched junction base count. CDR1 and CDR2 are read off the germline V gene as ENHRY and SYGVKD. Counted from cysteine to phenylalanine, this CDR3 has 19 amino acids. The only DNA kept is the CDR3, 57 bases in frame from the first base.